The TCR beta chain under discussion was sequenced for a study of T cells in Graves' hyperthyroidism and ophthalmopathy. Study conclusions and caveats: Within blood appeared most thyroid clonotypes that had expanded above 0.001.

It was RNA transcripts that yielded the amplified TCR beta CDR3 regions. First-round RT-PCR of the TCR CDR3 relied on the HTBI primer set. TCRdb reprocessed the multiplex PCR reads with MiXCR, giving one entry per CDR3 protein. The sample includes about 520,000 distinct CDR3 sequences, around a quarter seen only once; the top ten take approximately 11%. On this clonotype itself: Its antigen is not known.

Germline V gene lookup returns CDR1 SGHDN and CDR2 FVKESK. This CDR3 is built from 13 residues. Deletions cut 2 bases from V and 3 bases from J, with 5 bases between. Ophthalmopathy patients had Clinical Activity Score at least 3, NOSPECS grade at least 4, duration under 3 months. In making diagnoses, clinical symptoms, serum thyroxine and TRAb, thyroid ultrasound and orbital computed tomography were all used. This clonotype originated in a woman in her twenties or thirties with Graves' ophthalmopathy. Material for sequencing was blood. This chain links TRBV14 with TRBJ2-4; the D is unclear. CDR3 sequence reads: CASSQIVKNIQYF. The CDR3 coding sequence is TGTGCCAGCAGCCAAATCGTCAAAAACATTCAGTACTTC.